This TCR beta chain was sequenced during a study of cytomegalovirus exposure and HLA in healthy donors. Study at large: Among the 350 to 500 donors who were genotyped, over 70% fell in the genetic ancestry cluster that is associated with self-reported Caucasian donors.

Study-wide results and caveats: Among TCR beta chains of equal frequency, HLA-associated ones were more clonally expanded in a later analysis.

The ends were cut back, 4 bases at V and 5 bases at J, with 11 bases in the middle. The CDR3 runs to 14 residues. Germline V lookup: CDR1 SGHDN, CDR2 FVKESK. Researchers ran the PCR with 60 Vbeta and 13 Jbeta primers. Sequencing used immunoSEQ multiplex PCR; TCRdb keeps in-frame clones, though not all of them. The table gives around 210,000 clones; the top ten clones make up around 0.95% of it. In the case of this clone: Its antigen is undetermined.

The TCR originated in a woman aged 25 to 39 in good health and CMV-seropositive. The V call is TRBV14, the J call TRBJ2-2; D may be TRBD2 (5 bases). Material for sequencing was PBMCs. The CDR3 sequence is CASSRSLATGELFF. The CDR3 DNA reads TGTGCCAGCAGCCGGTCCCTAGCTACCGGGGAGCTGTTTTTT.